The rows below give T cell receptor beta chains drawn from one sample of a study of neoadjuvant nivolumab and ipilimumab in lung cancer. Only in-frame clones appear in the TCRdb table, and some are missing; sequencing was by immunoSEQ multiplex PCR. The data contain about 23,000 clones, roughly 85% of them seen just once; the ten biggest clones take up more than 20%. The sequenced sample was peripheral blood, obtained before neoadjuvant nivolumab, alone or with ipilimumab. The receptors originated from an adult with non-small cell lung cancer. CDR3s include the opening cysteine and the closing phenylalanine or tryptophan. Fields, in order: V gene, D gene, clone size, J gene, CDR3 protein, CDR3 DNA. The D gene is left open where the match is weak. Clone sizes are given selectively: once, few, many, or a class where the clone is expanded.

V: TRBV7-3; D: NA; size: NA; J: TRBJ2-1; CDR3: CASSPGSVGRQFF; DNA: TGTGCCAGCAGCCCCGGTAGCGTGGGGAGGCAGTTCTTC
V: TRBV15; D: NA; size: NA; J: TRBJ1-2; CDR3: CATTLGVEGLYGYTF; DNA: TGTGCCACCACCCTAGGGGTCGAGGGACTCTATGGCTACACCTTC
V: TRBV5-1; D: NA; size: NA; J: TRBJ2-6; CDR3: CASSLQGSGANVLTF; DNA: TGCGCCAGCAGCTTGCAGGGCTCTGGGGCCAACGTCCTGACTTTC
V: TRBV5-5; D: NA; size: NA; J: TRBJ1-4; CDR3: CASSLAGRILNEKLFF; DNA: TGTGCCAGCAGCTTGGCCGGACGGATCCTTAATGAAAAACTGTTTTTT
V: TRBV5-5; D: TRBD1; size: NA; J: TRBJ2-3; CDR3: CASSRPTGEPDTQYF; DNA: TGTGCCAGCAGCCGCCCCACAGGGGAGCCAGATACGCAGTATTTT
V: TRBV6-5; D: NA; size: NA; J: TRBJ2-3; CDR3: CAGRWGTPSTDTQYF; DNA: TGTGCCGGCCGGTGGGGGACCCCTAGCACAGATACGCAGTATTTT
V: TRBV6-1; D: NA; size: NA; J: TRBJ1-3; CDR3: CASSVQGPGNTIYF; DNA: TGTGCCAGCAGTGTCCAGGGGCCTGGAAACACCATATATTTT
V: TRBV5-1; D: NA; size: NA; J: TRBJ1-3; CDR3: CASRERADSGNTIYF; DNA: TGCGCCAGCAGAGAGAGGGCGGACTCTGGAAACACCATATATTTT
V: TRBV11-1; D: NA; size: NA; J: TRBJ1-2; CDR3: CASSLGENYGYTF; DNA: TGTGCCAGCAGCCTAGGGGAGAACTATGGCTACACCTTC
V: TRBV9; D: TRBD2; size: NA; J: TRBJ2-3; CDR3: CASSVLSGGRRTDTQYF; DNA: TGTGCCAGCAGCGTATTATCGGGCGGGAGGCGGACAGATACGCAGTATTTT
V: TRBV5-6; D: TRBD2; size: NA; J: TRBJ2-3; CDR3: CASSFSGSTDTQYF; DNA: TGTGCCAGCAGCTTTAGCGGGAGCACAGATACGCAGTATTTT
V: TRBV29-1; D: TRBD1; size: NA; J: TRBJ2-2; CDR3: CSVRDRGPGELFF; DNA: TGCAGCGTCCGGGACAGGGGACCCGGGGAGCTGTTTTTT
V: TRBV19; D: TRBD1; size: NA; J: TRBJ2-6; CDR3: CASSGGQHSGANVLTF; DNA: TGTGCCAGTAGTGGGGGACAGCACTCTGGGGCCAACGTCCTGACTTTC
V: TRBV18; D: TRBD1; size: NA; J: TRBJ1-1; CDR3: CASSATGPTEAFF; DNA: TGTGCCAGCTCAGCGACAGGGCCCACTGAAGCTTTCTTT
V: TRBV7-2; D: NA; size: NA; J: TRBJ1-4; CDR3: CASSRPGLYEKLFF; DNA: TGTGCCAGCAGCCGGCCTGGACTTTATGAAAAACTGTTTTTT
V: TRBV11-2; D: TRBD2; size: NA; J: TRBJ2-7; CDR3: CASRSPSGSPYEQYF; DNA: TGTGCCAGCAGGTCCCCTAGCGGGAGCCCCTACGAGCAGTACTTC
V: TRBV5-1; D: TRBD1; size: few; J: TRBJ1-1; CDR3: CASSLGQGTTEAFF; DNA: TGCGCCAGCAGCTTGGGACAGGGGACCACTGAAGCTTTCTTT
V: TRBV30; D: NA; size: NA; J: TRBJ2-2; CDR3: CAWRTTYTGELFF; DNA: TGTGCCTGGCGGACTACCTACACCGGGGAGCTGTTTTTT
V: TRBV30; D: NA; size: NA; J: TRBJ2-7; CDR3: CAWGGTYEQYF; DNA: TGTGCCTGGGGGGGGACCTACGAGCAGTACTTC
V: TRBV7-9; D: NA; size: NA; J: TRBJ1-1; CDR3: CASSLVQGWNTEAFF; DNA: TGTGCCAGCAGCTTAGTGCAGGGTTGGAACACTGAAGCTTTCTTT
V: TRBV14; D: NA; size: NA; J: TRBJ2-5; CDR3: CASSQSRGGETQYF; DNA: TGTGCCAGCAGCCAATCTAGGGGGGGAGAGACCCAGTACTTC
V: TRBV2; D: NA; size: NA; J: TRBJ2-3; CDR3: CASRRGITDTQYF; DNA: TGTGCCAGCCGGAGGGGAATCACAGATACGCAGTATTTT
V: TRBV9; D: NA; size: NA; J: TRBJ2-3; CDR3: CASTLLGAGDTQYF; DNA: TGTGCCAGCACCCTCTTAGGGGCTGGAGATACGCAGTATTTT
V: TRBV14; D: NA; size: NA; J: TRBJ1-2; CDR3: CASSQGVGGRGYGYTF; DNA: TGTGCCAGCAGCCAAGGAGTTGGAGGACGGGGCTATGGCTACACCTTC
V: TRBV28; D: NA; size: NA; J: TRBJ2-5; CDR3: CASSLQGQTQYF; DNA: TGTGCCAGCAGTCTCCAAGGTCAGACCCAGTACTTC
V: TRBV7-2; D: NA; size: NA; J: TRBJ1-1; CDR3: CASSSGGPVLEAFF; DNA: TGTGCCAGCAGCTCGGGGGGCCCCGTCCTAGAAGCTTTCTTT